This TCR beta chain is drawn from a study of blood T cell repertoires in COVID-19. Trimming stripped 1 base from V and 2 bases from J, with 3 bases between. The germline V gene has CDR1 LNHDA and CDR2 SQIVND (reference sequence). The CDR3 is made up of 13 amino acids. Across under 25 US areas, participants ranged in age from about 18 to 90 years. Grouping used clinical history reported by participants in a survey and questionnaire. The study counted Cohort 3 donors as recovered given two negative PCRs, clearance, or symptom resolution. As for this clone: Other DNA sequences in this specimen translate into the identical CDR3.

In the authors' workflow: Amplification of reference gene primers provided the estimated nucleated cell counts. The protocol was immunoSEQ multiplex PCR, while the TCRdb copy is restricted to in-frame clones and leaves out a portion. V and J calls plus clone size are reproduced from that table; the DNA served to infer D and trimming. The table has around 450,000 clones, roughly 87% seen once. This clonotype was sampled from a man aged 18 to 30 who had recovered from COVID-19. The V and J genes are TRBV19 and TRBJ1-5, with no clear D. Material for sequencing was PBMCs or T cells enriched from blood (not recorded which). The CDR3 sequence is CASSIAGNQPQHF. The CDR3 bases are TGTGCCAGTAGTATAGCGGGCAATCAGCCCCAGCATTTT.